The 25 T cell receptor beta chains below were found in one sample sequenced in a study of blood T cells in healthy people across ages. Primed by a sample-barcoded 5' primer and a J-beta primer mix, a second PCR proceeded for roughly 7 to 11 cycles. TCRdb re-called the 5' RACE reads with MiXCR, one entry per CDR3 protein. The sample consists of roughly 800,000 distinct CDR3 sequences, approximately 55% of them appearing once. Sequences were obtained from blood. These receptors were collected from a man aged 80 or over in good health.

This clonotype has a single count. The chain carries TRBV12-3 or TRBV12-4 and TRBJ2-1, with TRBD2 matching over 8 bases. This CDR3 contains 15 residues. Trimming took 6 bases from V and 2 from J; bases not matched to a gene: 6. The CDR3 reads CASSRPAGAYNEQFF. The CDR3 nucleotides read TGTGCCAGCAGCCGACCAGCGGGAGCCTACAATGAGCAGTTCTTC.

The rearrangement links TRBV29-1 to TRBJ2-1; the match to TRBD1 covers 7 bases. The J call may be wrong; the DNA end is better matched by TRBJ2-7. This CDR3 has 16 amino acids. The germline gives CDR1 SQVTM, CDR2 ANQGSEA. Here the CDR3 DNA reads TGCAGCGTTGAAGAATCGACAGGGAGCTCCTACAATGAGCAGTACTTC. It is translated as CSVEESTGSSYNEQYF.

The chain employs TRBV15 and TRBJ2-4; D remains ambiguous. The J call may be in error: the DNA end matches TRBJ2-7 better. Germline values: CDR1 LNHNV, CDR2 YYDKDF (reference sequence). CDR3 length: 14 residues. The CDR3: CATSRDRVPGEQYF. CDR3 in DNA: TGTGCCACCAGCAGAGATAGAGTCCCGGGCGAGCAGTACTTC.

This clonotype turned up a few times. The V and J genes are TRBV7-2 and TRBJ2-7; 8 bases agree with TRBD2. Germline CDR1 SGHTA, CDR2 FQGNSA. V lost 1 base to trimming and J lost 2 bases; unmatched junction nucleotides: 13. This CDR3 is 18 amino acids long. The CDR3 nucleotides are TGTGCCAGCAGCTTAGAGAGACACAGCGGGAGTTATGCCTACGAGCAGTACTTC. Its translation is CASSLERHSGSYAYEQYF.

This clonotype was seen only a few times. DNA for the CDR3: TGTGCCAGCAACAGCGGGAGCTCGGATTATGAGCAGTACTTC. This translates into CASNSGSSDYEQYF. The chain recombines TRBV9 with TRBJ2-4; 8 nucleotides align to TRBD2. After removal of 6 bases from V and 13 bases from J, the junction contained 15 bases not matched to a gene. The CDR3 has 14 amino acids. From germline, CDR1 is SGDLS and CDR2 YYNGEE.

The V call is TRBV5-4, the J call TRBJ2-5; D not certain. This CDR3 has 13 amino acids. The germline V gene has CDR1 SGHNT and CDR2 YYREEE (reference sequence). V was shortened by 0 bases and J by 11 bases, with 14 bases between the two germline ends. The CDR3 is CASSLGPHYKQYF. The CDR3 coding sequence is TGTGCCAGCAGCTTGGGACCGCACTACAAGCAGTACTTC.

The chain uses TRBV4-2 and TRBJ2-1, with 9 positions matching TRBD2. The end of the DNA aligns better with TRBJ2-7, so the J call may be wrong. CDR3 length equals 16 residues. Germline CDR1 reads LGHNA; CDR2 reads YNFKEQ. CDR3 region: CASSQEPSGADNEQYF. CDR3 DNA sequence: TGTGCCAGCAGCCAAGAGCCTAGCGGGGCTGACAATGAGCAGTACTTC.

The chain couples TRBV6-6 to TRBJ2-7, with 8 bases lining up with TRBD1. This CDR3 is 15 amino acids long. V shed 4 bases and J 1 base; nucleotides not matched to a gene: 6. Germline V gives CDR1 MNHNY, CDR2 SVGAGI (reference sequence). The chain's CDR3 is CASSSGQGVSYEQYF. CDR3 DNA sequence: TGTGCCAGCAGTTCCGGACAGGGAGTTTCCTACGAGCAGTACTTC.

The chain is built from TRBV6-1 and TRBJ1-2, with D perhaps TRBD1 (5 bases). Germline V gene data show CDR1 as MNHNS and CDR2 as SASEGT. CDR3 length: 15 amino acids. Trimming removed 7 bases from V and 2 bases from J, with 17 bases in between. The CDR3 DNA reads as TGTGCCAGCAATGTGTTAGTACAGGCGAACTATGGCTACACCTTC. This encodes CASNVLVQANYGYTF.

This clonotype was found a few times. CDR3 sequence reads: CASSQSTGLYGYTF. CDR3 bases: TGTGCCAGCAGCCAATCGACAGGGCTCTATGGCTACACCTTC. This chain joins TRBV3-1 and TRBJ1-2; 7 bases are shared with TRBD1. The CDR3 is 14 amino acids. V lost 2 bases to trimming and J lost 4 bases; unmatched junction nucleotides: 4. In germline, CDR1 is LGHDT, CDR2 YNNKEL (reference sequence).

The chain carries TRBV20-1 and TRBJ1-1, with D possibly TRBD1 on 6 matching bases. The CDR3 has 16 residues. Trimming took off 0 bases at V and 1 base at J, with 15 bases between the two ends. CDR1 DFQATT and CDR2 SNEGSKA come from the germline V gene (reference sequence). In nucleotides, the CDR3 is TGCAGTGCTAGAGATCCCGGGGGGCAGGCGAACACTGAAGCTTTCTTT. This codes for CSARDPGGQANTEAFF.

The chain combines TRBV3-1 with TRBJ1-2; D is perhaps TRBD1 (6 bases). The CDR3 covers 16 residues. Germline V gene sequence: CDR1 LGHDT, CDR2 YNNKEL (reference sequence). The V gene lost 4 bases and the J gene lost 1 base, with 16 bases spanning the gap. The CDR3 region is CASSPSLLGGNYGYTF. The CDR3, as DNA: TGTGCCAGCAGCCCTAGTTTGCTAGGGGGTAACTATGGCTACACCTTC.

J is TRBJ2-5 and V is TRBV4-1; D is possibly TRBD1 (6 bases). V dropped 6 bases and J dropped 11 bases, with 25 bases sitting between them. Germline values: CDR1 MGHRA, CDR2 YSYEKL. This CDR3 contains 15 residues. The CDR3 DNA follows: TGCGCCAGCAGAGCCCAGGGCCCCCAACAGGGTGAGCAGTACTTC. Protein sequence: CASRAQGPQQGEQYF.

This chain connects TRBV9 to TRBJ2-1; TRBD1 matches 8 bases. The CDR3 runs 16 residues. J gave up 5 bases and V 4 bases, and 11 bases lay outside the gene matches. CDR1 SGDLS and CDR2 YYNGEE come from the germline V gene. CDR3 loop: CASSINDRGLHNEQFF. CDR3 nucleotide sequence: TGTGCCAGCAGCATCAACGACAGGGGATTGCACAATGAGCAGTTCTTC. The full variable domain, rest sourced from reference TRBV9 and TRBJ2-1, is DSGVTQTPKHLITATGQRVTLRCSPRSGDLSVYWYQQSLDQGLQFLIQYYNGEERAKGNILERFSAQQFPDLHSELNLSSLELGDSALYFCASSINDRGLHNEQFFGPGTRLTVL.

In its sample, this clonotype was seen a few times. This chain's CDR3 is CASSYTLAGAGKGTQYF. The CDR3 DNA follows: TGTGCCAGCAGTTACACTTTAGCGGGAGCGGGGAAAGGGACCCAGTACTTC. The rearrangement links TRBV6-5 to TRBJ2-5, with TRBD2 matching 9 bases. Germline V gene data show CDR1 as MNHEY and CDR2 as SVGAGI. V shed 2 bases, J shed 7 bases, and the junction held 14 bases outside the gene matches. The CDR3 sequence is 17 residues long.

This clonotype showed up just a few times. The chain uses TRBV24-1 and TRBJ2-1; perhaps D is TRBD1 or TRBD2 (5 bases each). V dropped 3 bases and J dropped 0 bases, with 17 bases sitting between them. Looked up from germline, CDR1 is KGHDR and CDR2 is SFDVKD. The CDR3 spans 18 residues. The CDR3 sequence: CATSDPSLSGSSYNEQFF. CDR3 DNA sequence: TGTGCCACCAGTGATCCATCCTTATCAGGGAGCTCCTACAATGAGCAGTTCTTC.

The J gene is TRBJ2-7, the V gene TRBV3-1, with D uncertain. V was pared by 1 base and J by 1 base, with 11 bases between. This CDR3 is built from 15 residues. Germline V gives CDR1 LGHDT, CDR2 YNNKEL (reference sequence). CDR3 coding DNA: TGTGCCAGCAGCCAAGGCCGTAGTACTTCCTACGAGCAGTACTTC. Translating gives CASSQGRSTSYEQYF.

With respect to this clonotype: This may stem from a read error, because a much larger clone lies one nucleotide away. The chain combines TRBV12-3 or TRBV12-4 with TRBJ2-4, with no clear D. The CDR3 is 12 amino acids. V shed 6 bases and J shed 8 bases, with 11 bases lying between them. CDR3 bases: TGTGCCAGCAGGTTGGGCCCGGACATTCAGTACTTC. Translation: CASRLGPDIQYF.

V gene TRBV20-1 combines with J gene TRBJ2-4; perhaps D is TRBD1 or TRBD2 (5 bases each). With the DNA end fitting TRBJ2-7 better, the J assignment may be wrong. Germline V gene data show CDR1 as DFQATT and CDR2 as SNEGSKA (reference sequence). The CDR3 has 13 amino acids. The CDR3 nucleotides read TGCAGTGCTAGAGATGGGGACCGTTACGAGCAGTACTTC. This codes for CSARDGDRYEQYF.

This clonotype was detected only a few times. DNA for the CDR3: TGTGCCAGCAGTTACCGGGACGGGGGCTACGAGCAGTACTTC. Its translation: CASSYRDGGYEQYF. The chain has TRBV6-5 and TRBJ2-7; perhaps TRBD2 as D (6 bases). Trimming stripped 2 bases from V and 3 bases from J, with 11 bases between. Germline assignment: CDR1 MNHEY and CDR2 SVGAGI. This CDR3 region has 14 residues.

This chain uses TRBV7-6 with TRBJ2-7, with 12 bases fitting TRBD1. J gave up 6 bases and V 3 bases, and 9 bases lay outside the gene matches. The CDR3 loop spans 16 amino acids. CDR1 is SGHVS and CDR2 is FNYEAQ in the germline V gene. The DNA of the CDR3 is TGTGCCAGCAGCTTGCTTCTGGGACAGGGGGCTGCCGAGCAGTACTTC. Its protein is CASSLLLGQGAAEQYF. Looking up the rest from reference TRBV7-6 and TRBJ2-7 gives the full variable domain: GAGVSQSPRYKVTKRGQDVALRCDPISGHVSLYWYRQALGQGPEFLTYFNYEAQQDKSGLPNDRFSAERPEGSISTLTIQRTEQRDSAMYRCASSLLLGQGAAEQYFGPGTRLTVT.

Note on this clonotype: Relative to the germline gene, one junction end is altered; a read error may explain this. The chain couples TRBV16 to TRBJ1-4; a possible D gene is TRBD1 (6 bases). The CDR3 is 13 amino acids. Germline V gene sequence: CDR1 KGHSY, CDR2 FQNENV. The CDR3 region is CASSQWDTEKRFF. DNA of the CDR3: TGTGCCAGCAGCCAATGGGACACCGAAAAACGGTTTTTT.

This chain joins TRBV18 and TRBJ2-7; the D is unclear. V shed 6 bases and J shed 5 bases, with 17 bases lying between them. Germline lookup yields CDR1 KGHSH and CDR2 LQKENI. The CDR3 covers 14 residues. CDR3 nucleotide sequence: TGTGCCAGCTCCCTTTCGGGCCTGCAAAACGAGCAGTACTTC. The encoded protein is CASSLSGLQNEQYF.

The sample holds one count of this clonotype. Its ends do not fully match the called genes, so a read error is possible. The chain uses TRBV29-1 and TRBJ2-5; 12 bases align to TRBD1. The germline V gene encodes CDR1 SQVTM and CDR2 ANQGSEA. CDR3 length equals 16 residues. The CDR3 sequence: CSVEDRGTGGRETQHF. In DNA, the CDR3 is TGCAGCGTTGAAGATCGCGGGACAGGGGGCCGGGAGACCCAGCACTTC.

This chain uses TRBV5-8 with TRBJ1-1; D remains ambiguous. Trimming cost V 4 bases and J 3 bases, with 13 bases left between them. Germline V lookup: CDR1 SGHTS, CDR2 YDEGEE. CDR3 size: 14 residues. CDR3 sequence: CASSRGSGYTEAFF. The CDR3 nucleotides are TGTGCCAGCAGCCGAGGAAGCGGATACACTGAAGCTTTCTTT.